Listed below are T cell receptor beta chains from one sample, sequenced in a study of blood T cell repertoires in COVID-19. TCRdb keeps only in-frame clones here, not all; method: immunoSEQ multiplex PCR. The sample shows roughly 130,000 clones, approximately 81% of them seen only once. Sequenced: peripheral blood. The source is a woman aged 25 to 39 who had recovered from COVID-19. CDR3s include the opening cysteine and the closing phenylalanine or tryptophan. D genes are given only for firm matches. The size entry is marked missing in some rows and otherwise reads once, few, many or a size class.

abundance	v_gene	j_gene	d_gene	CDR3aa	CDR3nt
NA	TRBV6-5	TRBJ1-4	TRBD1	CASSYPPGQLEKLFF	TGTGCCAGCAGCTACCCCCCGGGACAGCTTGAAAAACTGTTTTTT
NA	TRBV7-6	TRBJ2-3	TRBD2	CASSLGAGGTDTQYF	TGTGCCAGCAGCTTAGGAGCGGGAGGCACAGATACGCAGTATTTT
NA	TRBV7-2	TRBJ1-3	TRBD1	CASSLRGQVGNTIYF	TGTGCCAGCAGCTTAAGGGGACAGGTTGGAAACACCATATATTTT
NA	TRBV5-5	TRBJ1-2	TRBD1	CASSPGTGDLYGYTF	TGTGCCAGCAGCCCTGGGACAGGGGACCTCTATGGCTACACCTTC
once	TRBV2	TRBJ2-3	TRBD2	CASSEPTQQTSGATDTQYF	TGTGCCAGCAGTGAACCGACGCAGCAGACTAGCGGGGCCACAGATACGCAGTATTTT
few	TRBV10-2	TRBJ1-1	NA	CASSDPSGNTEAFF	TGCGCCAGCAGTGACCCGTCGGGGAACACTGAAGCTTTCTTT
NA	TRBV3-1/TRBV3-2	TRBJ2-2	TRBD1	CASSHRTGTTGELFF	TGTGCCAGCAGCCATCGGACAGGGACCACCGGGGAGCTGTTTTTT
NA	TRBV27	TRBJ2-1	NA	CASSLSRLGGSYYNEQFF	TGTGCCAGCAGTTTATCGAGATTGGGCGGGTCTTACTACAATGAGCAGTTCTTC
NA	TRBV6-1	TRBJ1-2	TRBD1	CASSGGQGDILPKNYGYTF	TGTGCCAGCAGTGGGGGACAGGGAGACATTCTTCCTAAAAACTATGGCTACACCTTC
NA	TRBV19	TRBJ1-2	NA	CASSITTRDINYGYTF	TGTGCCAGTAGTATAACCACCCGGGACATAAACTATGGCTACACCTTC
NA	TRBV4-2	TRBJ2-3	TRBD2	CASSRRPGGRATDTQYF	TGTGCCAGCAGCCGACGCCCCGGCGGGAGGGCCACAGATACGCAGTATTTT
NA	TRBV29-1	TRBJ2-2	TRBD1	CSVPGQGNTGELFF	TGCAGCGTCCCTGGACAGGGGAACACCGGGGAGCTGTTTTTT
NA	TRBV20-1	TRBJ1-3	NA	CSARSGNTIYF	TGCAGTGCTAGGTCGGGAAACACCATATATTTT
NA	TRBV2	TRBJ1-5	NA	CASERDYTEPQHF	TGTGCCAGCGAAAGGGACTACACGGAGCCCCAGCATTTT
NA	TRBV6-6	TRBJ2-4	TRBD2	CASLAGGHLAKNIQYF	TGTGCCAGCCTAGCGGGGGGGCATCTAGCCAAAAACATTCAGTACTTC
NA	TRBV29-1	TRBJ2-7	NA	CSVEGRGSAYEQYF	TGCAGCGTTGAAGGGCGAGGATCAGCCTACGAGCAGTACTTC
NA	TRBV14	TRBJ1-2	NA	CASSQELSANYGYTF	TGTGCCAGCAGCCAAGAATTGTCAGCTAACTATGGCTACACCTTC
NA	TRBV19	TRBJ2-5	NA	CASSINGLQETQYF	TGTGCCAGTAGTATAAATGGACTCCAAGAGACCCAGTACTTC
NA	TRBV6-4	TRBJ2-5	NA	CASSDGAGETQYF	TGTGCCAGCAGTGACGGGGCAGGGGAGACCCAGTACTTC
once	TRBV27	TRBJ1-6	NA	CASSLTGHNSPLHF	TGTGCCAGCAGTCTGACAGGACATAATTCACCCCTCCACTTT
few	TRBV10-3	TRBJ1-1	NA	CAISPTGTDTEAFF	TGTGCCATCAGTCCTACAGGGACCGACACTGAAGCTTTCTTT
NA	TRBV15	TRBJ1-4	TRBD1	CATSRDLPGQGGGKLFF	TGTGCCACCAGCAGAGATCTTCCCGGACAGGGGGGAGGAAAACTGTTTTTT
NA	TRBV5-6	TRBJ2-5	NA	CASRRQEPRTQYF	TGTGCCAGCAGGAGACAGGAGCCTCGGACCCAGTACTTC
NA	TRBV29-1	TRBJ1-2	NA	CSVATGHGYTF	TGCAGCGTAGCCACAGGGCATGGCTACACCTTC
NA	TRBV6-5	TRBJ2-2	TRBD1	CASSYGRQGAGELFF	TGTGCCAGCAGTTACGGCCGACAGGGGGCCGGGGAGCTGTTTTTT
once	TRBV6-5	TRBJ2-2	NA	CASRGDSSSGELFF	TGTGCCAGCAGGGGGGACTCCTCCTCCGGGGAGCTGTTTTTT
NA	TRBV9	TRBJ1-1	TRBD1	CASSARTGGAVTEAFF	TGTGCCAGCAGCGCGCGGACAGGGGGCGCGGTGACTGAAGCTTTCTTT
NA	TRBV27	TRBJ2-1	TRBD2	CASGSVTGLDHNEQFF	TGTGCCAGCGGGAGTGTCACGGGACTAGACCACAATGAGCAGTTCTTC
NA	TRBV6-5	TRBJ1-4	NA	CASSPDGGSGKLFF	TGTGCCAGCAGCCCCGACGGAGGTTCTGGAAAACTGTTTTTT
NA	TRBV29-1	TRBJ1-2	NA	CSVKSQETDGYTF	TGCAGCGTTAAGAGTCAGGAAACCGATGGCTACACCTTC
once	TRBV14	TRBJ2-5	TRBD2	CASSLLVPGLAETQYF	TGTGCCAGCAGCCTCTTAGTACCGGGACTAGCGGAGACCCAGTACTTC
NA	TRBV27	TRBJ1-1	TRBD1	CASSVRDPGGTEAFF	TGTGCCAGCAGTGTCCGGGATCCAGGGGGCACTGAAGCTTTCTTT
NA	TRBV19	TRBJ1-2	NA	CATFRVNYGYTF	TGTGCCACTTTCAGGGTGAACTATGGCTACACCTTC
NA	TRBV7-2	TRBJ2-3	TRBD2	CASSLIAGRGTDTQYF	TGTGCCAGCAGCTTGATAGCGGGGAGAGGGACAGATACGCAGTATTTT
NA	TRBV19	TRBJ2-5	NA	CASSPLGGLRAKETQYF	TGTGCCAGTAGTCCTCTGGGTGGGTTGCGGGCCAAGGAGACCCAGTACTTC
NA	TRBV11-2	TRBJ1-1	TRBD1	CASSSVRTGVNTEAFF	TGTGCCAGCAGCTCTGTTAGGACAGGGGTGAACACTGAAGCTTTCTTT
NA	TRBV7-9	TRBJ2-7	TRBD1	CASSLDRGEQYF	TGTGCCAGCAGCTTGGACAGGGGCGAGCAGTACTTC
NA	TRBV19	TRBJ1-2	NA	CASSTQDRVYGYTF	TGTGCCAGTAGTACTCAGGACAGAGTCTATGGCTACACCTTC
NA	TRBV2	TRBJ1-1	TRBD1	CASSERGGETEAFF	TGTGCCAGCAGTGAAAGAGGGGGCGAAACTGAAGCTTTCTTT
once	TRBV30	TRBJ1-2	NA	CAWSVQSGEGYTF	TGTGCCTGGAGTGTACAGTCTGGTGAAGGCTACACCTTC
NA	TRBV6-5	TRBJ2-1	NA	CASSQRLVYNEQFF	TGTGCCAGCAGCCAAAGGCTAGTCTACAATGAGCAGTTCTTC
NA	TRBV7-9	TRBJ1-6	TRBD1	CASSRGTGRGSPLHF	TGTGCCAGCAGCCGCGGGACAGGAAGAGGGTCACCCCTCCACTTT
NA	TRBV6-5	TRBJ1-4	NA	CASSSEIPGANEKLFF	TGTGCCAGCAGTTCCGAAATACCGGGGGCTAATGAAAAACTGTTTTTT
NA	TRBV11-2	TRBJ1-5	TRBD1	CASSATGNNQPQHF	TGTGCCAGCAGCGCGACAGGGAACAATCAGCCCCAGCATTTT